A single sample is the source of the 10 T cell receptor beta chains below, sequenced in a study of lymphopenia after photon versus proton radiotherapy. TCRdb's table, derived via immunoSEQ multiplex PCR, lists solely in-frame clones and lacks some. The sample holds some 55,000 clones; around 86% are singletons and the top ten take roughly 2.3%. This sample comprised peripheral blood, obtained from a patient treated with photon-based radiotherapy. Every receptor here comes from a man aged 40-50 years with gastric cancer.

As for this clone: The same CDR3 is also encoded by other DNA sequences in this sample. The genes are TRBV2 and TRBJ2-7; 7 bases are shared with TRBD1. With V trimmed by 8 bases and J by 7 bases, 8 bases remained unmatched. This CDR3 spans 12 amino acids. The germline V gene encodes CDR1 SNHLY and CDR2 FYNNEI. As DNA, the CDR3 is TGTGCCAGCTCTGAGGGGGCCCGGGAGCAGTACTTC. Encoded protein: CASSEGAREQYF.

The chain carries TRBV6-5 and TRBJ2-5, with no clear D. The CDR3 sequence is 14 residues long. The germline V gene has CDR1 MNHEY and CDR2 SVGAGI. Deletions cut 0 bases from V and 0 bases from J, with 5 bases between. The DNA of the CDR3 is TGTGCCAGCAGTTACTCTCAGTACCAAGAGACCCAGTACTTC. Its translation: CASSYSQYQETQYF.

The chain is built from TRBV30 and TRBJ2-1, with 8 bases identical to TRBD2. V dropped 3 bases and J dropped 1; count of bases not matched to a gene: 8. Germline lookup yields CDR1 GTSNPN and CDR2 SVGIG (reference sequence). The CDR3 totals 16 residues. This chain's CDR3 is CAWSARTSLSYNEQFF. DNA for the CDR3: TGTGCCTGGAGCGCGAGGACTAGCCTTTCCTACAATGAGCAGTTCTTC. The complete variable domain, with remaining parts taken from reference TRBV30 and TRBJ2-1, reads SQTIHQWPATLVQPVGSPLSLECTVEGTSNPNLYWYRQAAGRGLQLLFYSVGIGQISSEVPQNLSASRPQDRQFILSSKKLLLSDSGFYLCAWSARTSLSYNEQFFGPGTRLTVL.

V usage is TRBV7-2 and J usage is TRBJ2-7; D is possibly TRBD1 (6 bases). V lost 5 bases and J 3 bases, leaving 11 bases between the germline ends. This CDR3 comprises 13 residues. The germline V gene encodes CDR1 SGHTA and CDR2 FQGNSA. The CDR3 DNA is TGTGCCAGCAGCAGGGGGACACACTACGAGCAGTACTTC. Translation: CASSRGTHYEQYF.

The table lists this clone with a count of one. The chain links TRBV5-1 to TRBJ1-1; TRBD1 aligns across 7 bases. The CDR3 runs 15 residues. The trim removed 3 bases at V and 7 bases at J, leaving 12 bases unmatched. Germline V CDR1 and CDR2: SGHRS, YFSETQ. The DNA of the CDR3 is TGCGCCAGCAGCTCCGCTTCGAGGGGGGACAGTGAAGCTTTCTTT. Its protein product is CASSSASRGDSEAFF.

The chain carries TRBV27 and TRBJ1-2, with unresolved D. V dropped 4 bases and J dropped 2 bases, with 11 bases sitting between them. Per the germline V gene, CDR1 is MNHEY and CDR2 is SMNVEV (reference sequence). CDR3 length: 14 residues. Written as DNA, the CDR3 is TGTGCCAGCAGTTCCACGGACGGAAACTATGGCTACACCTTC. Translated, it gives CASSSTDGNYGYTF.

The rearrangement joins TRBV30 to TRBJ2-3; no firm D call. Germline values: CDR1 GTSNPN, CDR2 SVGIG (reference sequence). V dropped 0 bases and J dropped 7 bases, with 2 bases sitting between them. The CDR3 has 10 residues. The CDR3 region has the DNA TGTGCCTGGAGTGTCCATACGCAGTATTTT. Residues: CAWSVHTQYF.

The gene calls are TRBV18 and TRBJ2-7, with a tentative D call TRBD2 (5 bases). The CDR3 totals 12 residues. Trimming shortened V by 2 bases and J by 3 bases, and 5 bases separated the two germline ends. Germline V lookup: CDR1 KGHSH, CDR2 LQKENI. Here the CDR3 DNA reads TGTGCCAGCTCACCAGGGAGCTACGAGCAGTACTTC. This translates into CASSPGSYEQYF.

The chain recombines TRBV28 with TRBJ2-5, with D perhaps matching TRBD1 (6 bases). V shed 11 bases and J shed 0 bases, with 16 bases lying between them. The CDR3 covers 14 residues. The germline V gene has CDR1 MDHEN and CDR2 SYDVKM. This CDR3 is CAGSNRVDQETQYF. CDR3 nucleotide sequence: TGTGCCGGTTCGAACAGGGTTGACCAAGAGACCCAGTACTTC. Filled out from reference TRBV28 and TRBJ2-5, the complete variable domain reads DVKVTQSSRYLVKRTGEKVFLECVQDMDHENMFWYRQDPGLGLRLIYFSYDVKMKEKGDIPEGYSVSREKKERFSLILESASTNQTSMYLCAGSNRVDQETQYFGPGTRLLVL.

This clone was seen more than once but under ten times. CDR3 nucleotides: TGTGCCTGGACCGTAGACAGGGGCACTGAAGCTTTCTTT. Residues: CAWTVDRGTEAFF. J is TRBJ1-1 and V is TRBV30; TRBD1 agrees at 8 bases. Germline CDR1 GTSNPN, CDR2 SVGIG (reference sequence). This CDR3 has 13 residues. V trimming: 4 bases; J trimming: 4 bases; junction bases outside the gene matches: 5.